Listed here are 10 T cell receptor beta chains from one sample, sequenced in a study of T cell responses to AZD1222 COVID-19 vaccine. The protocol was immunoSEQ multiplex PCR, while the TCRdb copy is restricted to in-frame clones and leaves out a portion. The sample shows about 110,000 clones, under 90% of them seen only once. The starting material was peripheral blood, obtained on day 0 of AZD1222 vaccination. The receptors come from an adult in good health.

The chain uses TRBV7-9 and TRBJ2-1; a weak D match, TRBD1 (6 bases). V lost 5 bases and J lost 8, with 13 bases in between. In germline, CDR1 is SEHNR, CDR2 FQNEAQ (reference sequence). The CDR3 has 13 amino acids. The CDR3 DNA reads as TGTGCCAGCAGCCGAGTACAGGGTTATGAGCAGTTCTTC. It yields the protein CASSRVQGYEQFF.

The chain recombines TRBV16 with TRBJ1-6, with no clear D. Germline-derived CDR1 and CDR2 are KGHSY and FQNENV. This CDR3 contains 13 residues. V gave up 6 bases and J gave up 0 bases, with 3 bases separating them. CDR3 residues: CASRGSYNSPLHF. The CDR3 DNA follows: TGTGCCAGCAGGGGCTCCTATAATTCACCCCTCCACTTT.

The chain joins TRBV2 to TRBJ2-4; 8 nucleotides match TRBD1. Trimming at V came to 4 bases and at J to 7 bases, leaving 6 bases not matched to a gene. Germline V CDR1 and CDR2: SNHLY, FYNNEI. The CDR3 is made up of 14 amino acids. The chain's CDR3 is CASSVDRGANIQYF. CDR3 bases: TGTGCCAGCAGTGTCGACAGGGGAGCGAACATTCAGTACTTC.

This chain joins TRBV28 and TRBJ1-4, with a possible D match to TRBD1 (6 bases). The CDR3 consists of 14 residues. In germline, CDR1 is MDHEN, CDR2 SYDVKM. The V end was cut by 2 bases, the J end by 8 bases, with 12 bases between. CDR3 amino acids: CASSLGGRKEKLFF. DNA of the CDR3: TGTGCCAGCAGTTTAGGGGGCAGAAAGGAAAAACTGTTTTTT.

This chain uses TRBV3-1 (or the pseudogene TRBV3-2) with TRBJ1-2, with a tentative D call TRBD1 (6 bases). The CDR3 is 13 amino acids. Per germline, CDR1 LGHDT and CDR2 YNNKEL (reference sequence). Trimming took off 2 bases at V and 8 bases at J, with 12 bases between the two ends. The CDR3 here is CASSQIPRGGYTF. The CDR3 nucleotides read TGTGCCAGCAGCCAAATCCCCAGGGGCGGCTACACCTTC.

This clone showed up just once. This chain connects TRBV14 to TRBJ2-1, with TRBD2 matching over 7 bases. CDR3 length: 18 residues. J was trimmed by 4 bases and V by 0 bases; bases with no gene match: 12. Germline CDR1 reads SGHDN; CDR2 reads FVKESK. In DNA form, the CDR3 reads TGTGCCAGCAGCCAAGAAAGATTCGGGCTAGCGGTTTACAATGAGCAGTTCTTC. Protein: CASSQERFGLAVYNEQFF.

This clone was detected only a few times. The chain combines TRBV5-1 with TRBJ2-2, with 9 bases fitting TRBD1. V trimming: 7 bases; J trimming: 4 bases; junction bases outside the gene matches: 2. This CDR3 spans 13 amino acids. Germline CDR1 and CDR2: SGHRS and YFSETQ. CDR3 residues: CASRDRATGELFF. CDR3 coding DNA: TGCGCCAGCCGGGACAGGGCCACCGGGGAGCTGTTTTTT.

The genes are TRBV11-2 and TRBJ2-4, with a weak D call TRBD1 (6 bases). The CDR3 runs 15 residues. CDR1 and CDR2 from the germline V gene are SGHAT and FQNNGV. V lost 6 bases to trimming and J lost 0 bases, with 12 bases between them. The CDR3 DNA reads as TGTGCCAGCAGAGCATTACAGGGAGCCAAAAACATTCAGTACTTC. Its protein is CASRALQGAKNIQYF.

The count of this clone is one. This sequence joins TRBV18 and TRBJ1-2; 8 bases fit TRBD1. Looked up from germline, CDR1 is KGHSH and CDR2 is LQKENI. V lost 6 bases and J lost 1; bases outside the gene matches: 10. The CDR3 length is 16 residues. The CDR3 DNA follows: TGTGCCAGCTCCCCCACGACAGGGGCGGGTAACTATGGCTACACCTTC. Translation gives CASSPTTGAGNYGYTF.

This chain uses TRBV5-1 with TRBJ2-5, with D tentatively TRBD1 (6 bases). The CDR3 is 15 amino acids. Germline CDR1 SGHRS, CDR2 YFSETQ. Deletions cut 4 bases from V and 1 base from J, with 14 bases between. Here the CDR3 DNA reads TGCGCCAGCAGCCACGGGGTGGGGGCCCAAGAGACCCAGTACTTC. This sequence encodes CASSHGVGAQETQYF. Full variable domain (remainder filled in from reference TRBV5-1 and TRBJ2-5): KAGVTQTPRYLIKTRGQQVTLSCSPISGHRSVSWYQQTPGQGLQFLFEYFSETQRNKGNFPGRFSGRQFSNSRSEMNVSTLELGDSALYLCASSHGVGAQETQYFGPGTRLLVL.